These 25 T cell receptor beta chains came from one sample sequenced in a study of blood T cells in healthy people across ages. Next came a second PCR, run for about 6 to 11 cycles, which used a sample-barcoded 5' primer along with a J-beta primer mix. One entry per CDR3 protein results from TCRdb running MiXCR on the 5' RACE reads. The profile covers hundreds of thousands of distinct CDR3 sequences, with roughly 50% appearing a single time and approximately 40% taken by the ten largest. The sequenced sample was blood. Source of these receptors: a man aged 80 or over in good health.

Concerning this clonotype: One end of the junction fails to match germline, which may point to a read error. The rearrangement uses TRBV27 and TRBJ2-1, with TRBD2 identical over 9 bases. The CDR3 covers 16 residues. Germline lookup yields CDR1 MNHEY and CDR2 SMNVEV (reference sequence). CDR3 residues: CASSLRRLAENNEQFF. DNA of the CDR3: TGTGCTAGCAGTTTACGCAGACTAGCGGAAAACAATGAGCAGTTCTTC.

This clonotype was found a few times. The J gene is TRBJ2-7, the V gene TRBV12-3 or TRBV12-4; 12 nucleotides match TRBD2. Trimming removed 5 bases from V and 5 bases from J; junction bases left unmatched: 7. The CDR3 extends over 15 amino acids. CDR3 protein: CASSATSGRADEQYF. For the CDR3, the DNA is TGTGCCAGCAGTGCGACTAGCGGGAGAGCCGACGAGCAGTACTTC.

The chain is built from TRBV3-1 and TRBJ2-7; D gene unclear. Germline CDR1 is LGHDT and CDR2 is YNNKEL (reference sequence). The CDR3 has 13 amino acids. V was shortened by 0 bases and J by 6 bases, with 9 bases between the two germline ends. CDR3 protein: CASSQDPPPEQYF. The CDR3 coding sequence is TGTGCCAGCAGCCAAGATCCCCCCCCCGAGCAGTACTTC.

This clonotype was picked up a small number of times. V usage is TRBV20-1 and J usage is TRBJ2-7; tentative D call: TRBD2 (6 bases). V lost 6 bases and J 6 bases, leaving 18 bases between the germline ends. CDR1 and CDR2 from the germline V gene are DFQATT and SNEGSKA (reference sequence). The CDR3 loop spans 13 amino acids. The CDR3 DNA reads TGCAGTGCCCGGGGGTATTTGAGAGGCGAGCAGTACTTC. This codes for CSARGYLRGEQYF.

This clonotype was picked up a small number of times. The chain is built from TRBV7-2 and TRBJ1-5; D remains ambiguous. The germline V gene encodes CDR1 SGHTA and CDR2 FQGNSA. With 1 base removed from V and 6 bases from J, the gap between germline ends came to 16 bases. This CDR3 has 16 residues. CDR3 amino acids: CASSLGPPRAGQPQHF. The CDR3 DNA follows: TGTGCCAGCAGCTTAGGACCACCAAGGGCTGGTCAGCCCCAGCATTTT.

The table lists this clonotype with a count of one. CDR3 residues: CASSPRGLDGGPQHF. The CDR3 DNA reads as TGTGCCAGCAGCCCCCGTGGGCTCGACGGAGGGCCCCAGCATTTT. This chain uses TRBV9 with TRBJ1-5; no definite D call. V was clipped by 4 bases and J by 9 bases, with 20 bases between them. The CDR3 covers 15 residues. CDR1 is SGDLS, CDR2 YYNGEE, per germline.

The V gene is TRBV6-1, the J gene TRBJ2-7, with 12 bases matching TRBD2. Germline CDR1 is MNHNS and CDR2 is SASEGT. The CDR3 sequence is 16 residues long. The ends lost 3 bases at V and 5 bases at J; junction bases unmatched: 8. The CDR3 coding sequence is TGTGCCAGCAGTGACCCGACTAGCGGGAGATTCCACGAGCAGTACTTC. Translated, it gives CASSDPTSGRFHEQYF.

V gene TRBV6-1 combines with J gene TRBJ1-2; TRBD1 matches at 7 bases. The junction had 11 bases not matched to a gene; V was cut back by 2 bases and J by 5 bases. Germline V gene data show CDR1 as MNHNS and CDR2 as SASEGT. The CDR3 is made up of 16 amino acids. The CDR3 loop reads CASSEQTGYAGYGYTF. The CDR3 region has the DNA TGTGCCAGCAGTGAACAGACAGGGTATGCCGGATATGGCTACACCTTC.

On this clonotype itself: This may come from a read error, since a much larger clone is one base off. The J gene is TRBJ2-3, the V gene TRBV7-2, with unresolved D. The V gene's germline CDR1 is SGHTA and CDR2 FQGNSA. Trimming pared 8 bases from V and 14 bases from J, leaving 17 bases between. This CDR3 is built from 11 residues. Here the CDR3 DNA reads TGTGCCAGCCTCGGCTTCGGAGACGCGTATTTT. It is translated as CASLGFGDAYF.

The CDR3 DNA reads TGTGCCAGCAGCGGGGCAGAGAACCGTTACGAGCAGTACTTC. Translated, it gives CASSGAENRYEQYF. J is TRBJ2-7 and V is TRBV9, with D hard to call. In germline, CDR1 is SGDLS, CDR2 YYNGEE. Trimming left V 3 bases short and J 4 bases short, with 14 bases between. The CDR3 spans 14 residues.

The chain recombines TRBV12-3 or TRBV12-4 with TRBJ2-7, with D perhaps TRBD1 or TRBD2 (6 bases each). This CDR3 region has 14 residues. V was pared by 3 bases and J by 6 bases, with 15 bases between. The CDR3 spells CASSFMGGGGEQYF. CDR3 coding DNA: TGTGCCAGCAGTTTTATGGGAGGAGGGGGCGAGCAGTACTTC.

The chain employs TRBV5-1 and TRBJ1-2; D might be TRBD1 (5 bases). The CDR3 totals 13 residues. Trimming shortened V by 4 bases and J by 4 bases, and 11 bases separated the two germline ends. Germline V gene lookup returns CDR1 SGHRS and CDR2 YFSETQ. CDR3 coding DNA: TGCGCCAGCAGCGATCAGGGTACCTATGGCTACACCTTC. Translated, it gives CASSDQGTYGYTF.

The chain couples TRBV12-3 or TRBV12-4 to TRBJ1-4; the D is unclear. The CDR3 runs to 12 residues. V lost 6 bases and J 10 bases, leaving 12 bases between the germline ends. DNA for the CDR3: TGTGCCAGCAGGTTTCTGCGTGGAAAACTGTTTTTT. This gives the protein CASRFLRGKLFF.

This clonotype was observed a handful of times. The rearrangement uses TRBV24-1 and TRBJ1-2; D not resolved. V gave up 5 bases and J gave up 4 bases, with 10 bases separating them. This CDR3 has 13 amino acids. CDR1 is KGHDR and CDR2 is SFDVKD in the germline V gene. CDR3 nucleotides: TGTGCCACCAGTGCTCCGGGCCGCTATGGCTACACCTTC. Its translation is CATSAPGRYGYTF.

This clonotype was seen a handful of times. The chain has TRBV29-1 and TRBJ1-1; D gene ambiguous. V dropped 5 bases and J dropped 2 bases, with 12 bases sitting between them. Germline-derived CDR1 and CDR2 are SQVTM and ANQGSEA. CDR3 size: 13 residues. CDR3 amino acids: CSVRRTANTEAFF. The CDR3 coding sequence is TGCAGCGTTAGGCGCACAGCAAACACTGAAGCTTTCTTT.

V gene TRBV6-1 combines with J gene TRBJ2-7; D possibly matches TRBD1 or TRBD2 (5 bases each). With 6 bases removed from V and 1 base from J, the gap between germline ends came to 13 bases. CDR3 size: 14 residues. Germline CDR1 is MNHNS and CDR2 is SASEGT. The CDR3 DNA reads as TGTGCCAGCAGACTCCGGGACGGATCCTACGAGCAGTACTTC. This sequence encodes CASRLRDGSYEQYF.

CDR3 sequence reads: CASSTTVHETQYF. In DNA form, the CDR3 reads TGTGCCAGCAGCACAACAGTACACGAGACCCAGTACTTC. The chain carries TRBV7-9 and TRBJ2-4; D unclear. The DNA end favors TRBJ2-5, so the J call may be wrong. Germline CDR1 reads SEHNR; CDR2 reads FQNEAQ (reference sequence). The CDR3 has 13 residues.

The V gene is TRBV10-3, the J gene TRBJ2-5; a weak D match, TRBD1 (6 bases). The CDR3 runs to 15 residues. V was shortened by 3 bases and J by 11 bases, with 22 bases between the two germline ends. Germline CDR1 reads ENHRY; CDR2 reads SYGVKD. CDR3 in DNA: TGTGCCATCAGTGAACAGGGTAAAAATCACAATGAGCAGTACTTC. This codes for CAISEQGKNHNEQYF.

Only one count was recorded for this clonotype. The chain couples TRBV27 to TRBJ2-5; the match to TRBD2 covers 7 bases. The CDR3 is 13 amino acids. Trimming removed 6 bases from V and 2 bases from J; junction bases left unmatched: 3. Germline loops: CDR1 MNHEY, CDR2 SMNVEV (reference sequence). CDR3 sequence: CASSKREQETQYF. The DNA of the CDR3 is TGTGCCAGCAGCAAGCGGGAACAAGAGACCCAGTACTTC.

The genes are TRBV27 and TRBJ1-1; TRBD1 agrees at 8 bases. Per germline, CDR1 MNHEY and CDR2 SMNVEV (reference sequence). Trimming removed 3 bases from V and 0 bases from J; junction bases left unmatched: 12. CDR3 length: 18 amino acids. CDR3 region: CASSLVTGGAGLNTEAFF. Written as DNA, the CDR3 is TGTGCCAGCAGTTTGGTAACAGGGGGGGCCGGCCTGAACACTGAAGCTTTCTTT.

This clonotype appeared a single time. The rearrangement links TRBV9 to TRBJ1-4; no definite D call. Germline-derived CDR1 and CDR2 are SGDLS and YYNGEE. The V and J ends lost 0 bases and 7 bases respectively, with 13 bases between them. The CDR3 is 15 residues long. The CDR3 sequence is CASSVAVQGSEKLFF. CDR3 nucleotide sequence: TGTGCCAGCAGCGTAGCAGTACAAGGGAGTGAAAAACTGTTTTTT.

The chain employs TRBV5-1 and TRBJ2-5, with D possibly being TRBD2 (6 bases). V was pared by 4 bases and J by 5 bases, with 12 bases between. The CDR3 has 13 residues. The germline V gene encodes CDR1 SGHRS and CDR2 YFSETQ. CDR3: CASSPGSSETQYF. The CDR3 DNA is TGCGCCAGCAGCCCCGGGAGTAGCGAGACCCAGTACTTC.

The chain uses TRBV15 and TRBJ2-7; D possibly corresponds to TRBD1 (7 bases). This CDR3 region has 14 residues. Germline V gives CDR1 LNHNV, CDR2 YYDKDF (reference sequence). V dropped 1 base and J dropped 3 bases, with 10 bases sitting between them. CDR3 in amino acids: CATSRGQGLYEQYF. Written as DNA, the CDR3 is TGTGCCACCAGCAGAGGACAGGGACTCTACGAGCAGTACTTC.

J is TRBJ1-1 and V is TRBV20-1; weak D call: TRBD1 (6 bases). This CDR3 comprises 15 residues. Trimming stripped 2 bases from V and 1 base from J, with 14 bases between. In germline, CDR1 is DFQATT, CDR2 SNEGSKA (reference sequence). The CDR3 region has the DNA TGCAGTGCTAGATCTACAGGGAATTCGAACACTGAAGCTTTCTTT. The encoded protein is CSARSTGNSNTEAFF.

The J gene is TRBJ2-7, the V gene TRBV29-1; D is perhaps TRBD2 (6 bases). V was shortened by 4 bases and J by 7 bases, with 23 bases between the two germline ends. Germline V lookup: CDR1 SQVTM, CDR2 ANQGSEA. This CDR3 has 15 amino acids. Here the CDR3 DNA reads TGCAGCGTTGGATATGCCGGGAGCTCATACAATGAGCAGTACTTC. This translates into CSVGYAGSSYNEQYF.